Listed below are T cell receptor beta chains from one sample, sequenced in a study of CXCR3-negative and CXCR3-positive naive CD8 T cells. TCRdb re-called the 5' RACE reads; one entry per CDR3 protein, DNA not given. Here the sample table reports over 50,000 distinct CDR3 sequences. Sequences were obtained from naive CXCR3+ CD8+ T cells from blood. The receptors were sampled from a human donor in good health. Some clones in this sample may be carry-over from other donors' samples. CDR3s include the opening cysteine and the closing phenylalanine or tryptophan. For some rows the clone size is stated as once, few or many, or as a class when expanded; others skip it.

j_call v_call clone_size cdr3_aa
TRBJ2-6 TRBV9 . CASNDRRGTAGANVLTF
TRBJ2-3 TRBV12-3/TRBV12-4 . CASSPPDRPVTDTQYF
TRBJ2-1 TRBV7-2 . CASSFLPGQGPIVQQFF
TRBJ2-7 TRBV7-9 . CASSPTVSSYEQYF
TRBJ2-7 TRBV6-5 . CASSKTVSHEQYF
TRBJ1-5 TRBV4-1 . CASTQGDGSNQPQHF
TRBJ2-5 TRBV5-5 . CASSPAGQKSETQYF
TRBJ2-3 TRBV14 . CASSQENTNLLTDTQYF
TRBJ2-3 TRBV4-2 . CASSQVARGLGDTQYF
TRBJ2-7 TRBV7-9 . CASSWGQSFGTYEQYF
TRBJ2-3 TRBV20-1 . CSATRTSGGADTQYF
TRBJ2-5 TRBV12-3/TRBV12-4 . CASRLAQETLYF
TRBJ2-1 TRBV5-5 . CASSSVRAGGLPYNEQFF
TRBJ1-1 TRBV7-9 . CAIPGPLEAFF
TRBJ2-1 TRBV5-5 . CASSRGGARDEQFF
TRBJ1-5 TRBV5-6 . CASSLVRDQNQPQHF
TRBJ2-7 TRBV29-1 . CSVDETGSEQYF
TRBJ2-1 TRBV12-2 . CASRNFGGGYNEQFF
TRBJ1-5 TRBV12-3/TRBV12-4 . CASSRDLGNQPQHF
TRBJ2-3 TRBV29-1 . CSVVLGQGPDTQYF
TRBJ2-7 TRBV28 . CASSLLRGRTSGPYEQYF
TRBJ1-4 TRBV20-1 . CSARDLGQTGEKLFF
TRBJ2-2 TRBV7-3 . CASSARTGGTGLFF
TRBJ2-1 TRBV7-3 . CASSLTETYYNEQFF
TRBJ2-2 TRBV5-6 . CASSLGVGQNTGELFF
TRBJ1-5 TRBV28 . CASSWLAGVSNQPQHF
TRBJ2-3 TRBV13 . CASSLGGVSSDTQYF
TRBJ2-7 TRBV7-2 . CASSLTGKHEQYF
TRBJ2-7 TRBV28 . CASRPGSPDYEQYF
TRBJ1-1 TRBV7-9 . CARIVGADCTEAFF
TRBJ1-6 TRBV4-2 . CASSPRTPNSPLHF
TRBJ1-3 TRBV25-1 . CASSGGHPYSGNTIYF
TRBJ2-3 TRBV2 . CASSGGPAADTQYF
TRBJ2-7 TRBV27 . CASSFTTSSYEQYF
TRBJ2-7 TRBV29-1 . CSVEGGAPYEQYF
TRBJ2-7 TRBV16 . CASSQSGQGGGEQYF
TRBJ1-1 TRBV6-5 . CASSQGNTEAFF
TRBJ1-1 TRBV29-1 . CSVDGANTEAFF
TRBJ1-4 TRBV15 . CATGDKTRGEKLFF
TRBJ2-3 TRBV13 . CASSSRGSGGPITDTQYF
TRBJ1-2 TRBV7-9 . CASRREGQGEYYGYTF
TRBJ2-1 TRBV27 . CASSTQGTSYNEQFF
TRBJ2-7 TRBV6-2/TRBV6-3 . CASTKDSVDEQYF
TRBJ2-2 TRBV12-3/TRBV12-4 . CASSKTGEVGELFF
TRBJ2-7 TRBV29-1 . CSVDMGPSHEQYF
TRBJ2-5 TRBV7-2 . CASSPGTNAPQETQYF
TRBJ2-1 TRBV7-6 medium-sized CASSLKYTREQFF
TRBJ1-6 TRBV5-1 . CASSWGQGNSPLHF
TRBJ1-5 TRBV4-3 . CASSPGTGVQPQHF
TRBJ1-4 TRBV29-1 . CSARTANEKLFF
TRBJ2-7 TRBV4-2 . CASSPPYREMREQYF
TRBJ2-5 TRBV5-6 . CASSLAGTFDAETQYF
TRBJ2-1 TRBV19 . CASSPMSSYNEQFF
TRBJ1-1 TRBV7-9 . CASSLDPEAFF
TRBJ1-6 TRBV7-9 . CASSPRTGAAYNLHF
TRBJ2-2 TRBV29-1 . CSVVRDTNTGELFF
TRBJ1-2 TRBV6-6 . CASNSGFYGYTF